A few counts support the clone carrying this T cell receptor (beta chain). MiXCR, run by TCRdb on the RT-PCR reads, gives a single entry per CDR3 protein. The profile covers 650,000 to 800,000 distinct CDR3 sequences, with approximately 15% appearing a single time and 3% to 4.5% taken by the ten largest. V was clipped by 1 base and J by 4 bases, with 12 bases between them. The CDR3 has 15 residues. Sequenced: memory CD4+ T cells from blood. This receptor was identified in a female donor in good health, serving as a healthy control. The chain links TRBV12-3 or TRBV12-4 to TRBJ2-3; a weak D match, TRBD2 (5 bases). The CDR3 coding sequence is TGTGCCAGCAGTTTAGGGGCTTTAGCGTCAGATACGCAGTATTTT. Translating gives CASSLGALASDTQYF.